This entry is about one TCR beta chain. This sample stems from a study of blood T cell repertoires in COVID-19. Whole-study context: The analysed material was cDNA or gDNA that came from T cells, B-cell-depleted T cells, or PBMCs.

The CDR3 has 15 amino acids. J was trimmed by 3 bases and V by 5 bases; bases with no gene match: 6. Germline V CDR1 and CDR2: PRHDT, FYEKMQ (reference sequence). Clones were read by immunoSEQ multiplex PCR, and TCRdb kept only the in-frame ones, dropping some. The sample contains 350,000 to 450,000 clones, about 89% of which appear only once. The sequencing sample was made of peripheral blood. This clonotype originated in a woman between 40 and 50 years old with COVID-19, enrolled during active disease. This rearrangement joins TRBV13 to TRBJ2-7, with 11 bases identical to TRBD1. CDR3 bases: TGTGCCAGCAGCCCCAGGACAGGGGGCTACTACGAGCAGTACTTC. This gives the protein CASSPRTGGYYEQYF.